This TCR beta chain emerged from a study of T cell responses to AZD1222 COVID-19 vaccine. Study conclusions and caveats: Repertoires were obtained solely post-peak T cell response. The donor group comprised mostly white British people and more females; the analysis possibly underestimated clonal diversity. Spike regions recognized by vaccine-associated CD4 TCRs spanned the protein, led by 160-218 and 743-854.

About this clone itself: Its antigen remains unidentified.

Assay used: immunoSEQ multiplex PCR; TCRdb lists only in-frame clones, some missing. The table includes under 130,000 clones, 90% detected once. This receptor was identified in an adult in good health. The source material was peripheral blood, sampled on day 0 of AZD1222 vaccination.

The DNA for the CDR3 is TGTGCCAGTAGTATTCTTTGGGAAAGCGGGGGGAGGTACAATGAGCAGTTCTTC. This codes for CASSILWESGGRYNEQFF. This chain joins TRBV19 and TRBJ2-1, with 9 bases identical to TRBD2. The V gene's germline CDR1 is LNHDA and CDR2 SQIVND (reference sequence). V lost 3 bases and J lost 4; bases outside the gene matches: 13. This CDR3 is 18 amino acids long.